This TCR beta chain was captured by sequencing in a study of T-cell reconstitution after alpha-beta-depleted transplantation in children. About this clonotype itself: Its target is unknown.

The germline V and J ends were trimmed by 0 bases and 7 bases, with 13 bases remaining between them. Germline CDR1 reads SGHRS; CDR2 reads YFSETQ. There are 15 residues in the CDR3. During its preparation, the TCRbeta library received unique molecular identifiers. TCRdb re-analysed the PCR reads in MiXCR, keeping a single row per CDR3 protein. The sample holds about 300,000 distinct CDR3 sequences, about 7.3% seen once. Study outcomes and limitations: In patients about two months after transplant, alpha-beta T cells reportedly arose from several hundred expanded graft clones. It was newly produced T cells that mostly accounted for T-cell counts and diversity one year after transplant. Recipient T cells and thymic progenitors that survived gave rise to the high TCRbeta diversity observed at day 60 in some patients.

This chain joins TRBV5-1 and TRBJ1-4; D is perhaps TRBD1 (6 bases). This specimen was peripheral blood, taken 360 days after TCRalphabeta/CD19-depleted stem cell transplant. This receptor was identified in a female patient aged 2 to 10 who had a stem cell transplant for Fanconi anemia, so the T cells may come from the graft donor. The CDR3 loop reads CASSLDGGGFEKLFF. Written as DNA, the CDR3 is TGCGCCAGCAGCTTGGACGGGGGCGGGTTTGAAAAACTGTTTTTT.